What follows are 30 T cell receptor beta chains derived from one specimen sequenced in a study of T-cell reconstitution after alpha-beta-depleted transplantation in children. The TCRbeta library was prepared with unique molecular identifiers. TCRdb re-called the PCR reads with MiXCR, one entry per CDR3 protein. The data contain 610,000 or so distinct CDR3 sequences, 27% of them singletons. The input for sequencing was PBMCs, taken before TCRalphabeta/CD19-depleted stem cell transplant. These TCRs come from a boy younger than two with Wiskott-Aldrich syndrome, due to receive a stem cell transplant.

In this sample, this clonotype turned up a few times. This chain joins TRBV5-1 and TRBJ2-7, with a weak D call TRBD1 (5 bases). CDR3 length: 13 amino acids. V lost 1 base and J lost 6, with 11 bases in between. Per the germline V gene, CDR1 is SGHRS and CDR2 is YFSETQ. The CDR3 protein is CASSLKGQGEQYF. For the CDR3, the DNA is TGCGCCAGCAGCTTGAAGGGGCAAGGCGAGCAGTACTTC.

CDR3 in DNA: TGTGCCAGCCGCCGGCTAAAAGATACGCAGTATTTT. Translating gives CASRRLKDTQYF. The chain has TRBV11-3 and TRBJ2-3; D gene unclear. V was pared by 8 bases and J by 5 bases, with 11 bases between. Germline CDR1 is SGHNT and CDR2 is YENEEA. There are 12 residues in the CDR3.

CDR3 amino acids: CSAVPFRGPYNEQFF. CDR3 DNA: TGCAGTGCTGTCCCTTTCCGGGGACCCTACAATGAGCAGTTCTTC. V usage is TRBV20-1 and J usage is TRBJ2-1, with D possibly being TRBD1 or TRBD2 (5 bases each). The CDR3 has 15 amino acids. Trimming stripped 5 bases from V and 2 bases from J, with 16 bases between. Per germline, CDR1 DFQATT and CDR2 SNEGSKA (reference sequence).

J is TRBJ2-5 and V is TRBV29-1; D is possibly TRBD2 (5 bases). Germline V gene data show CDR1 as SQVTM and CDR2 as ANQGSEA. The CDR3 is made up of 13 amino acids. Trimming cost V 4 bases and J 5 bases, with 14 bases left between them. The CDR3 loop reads CSVAPGCLETQYF. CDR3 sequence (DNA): TGCAGCGTTGCCCCGGGGTGTTTGGAGACCCAGTACTTC.

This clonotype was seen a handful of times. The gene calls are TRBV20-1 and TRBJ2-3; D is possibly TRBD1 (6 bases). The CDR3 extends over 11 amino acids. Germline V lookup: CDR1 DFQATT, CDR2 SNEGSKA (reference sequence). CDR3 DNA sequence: TGCTCAGGGGTTGTCACAGATACGCAGTATTTT. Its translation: CSGVVTDTQYF.

Here the CDR3 reads CSARDWDAGTWSGELFF. CDR3 nucleotide sequence: TGCAGTGCTAGAGATTGGGATGCCGGGACATGGAGCGGGGAGCTGTTTTTT. The chain recombines TRBV20-1 with TRBJ2-2; maybe TRBD1 (6 bases). V was cut by 0 bases and J by 7 bases, with 21 bases left in between. Germline loops: CDR1 DFQATT, CDR2 SNEGSKA (reference sequence). CDR3 length: 17 amino acids.

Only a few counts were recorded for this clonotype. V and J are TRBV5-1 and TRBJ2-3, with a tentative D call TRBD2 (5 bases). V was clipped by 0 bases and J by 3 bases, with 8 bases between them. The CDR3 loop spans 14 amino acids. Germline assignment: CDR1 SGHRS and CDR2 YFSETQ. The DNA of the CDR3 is TGCGCCAGCAGCTTGGCCACGGGGACAGATACGCAGTATTTT. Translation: CASSLATGTDTQYF. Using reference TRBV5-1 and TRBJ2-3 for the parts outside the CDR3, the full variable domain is KAGVTQTPRYLIKTRGQQVTLSCSPISGHRSVSWYQQTPGQGLQFLFEYFSETQRNKGNFPGRFSGRQFSNSRSEMNVSTLELGDSALYLCASSLATGTDTQYFGPGTRLTVL.

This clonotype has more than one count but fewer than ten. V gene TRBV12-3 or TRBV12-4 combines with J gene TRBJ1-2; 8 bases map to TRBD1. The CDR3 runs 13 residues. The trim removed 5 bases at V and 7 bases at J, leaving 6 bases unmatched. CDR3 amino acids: CASSTTGAGGYTF. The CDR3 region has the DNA TGTGCCAGCAGTACGACAGGGGCCGGTGGCTACACCTTC.

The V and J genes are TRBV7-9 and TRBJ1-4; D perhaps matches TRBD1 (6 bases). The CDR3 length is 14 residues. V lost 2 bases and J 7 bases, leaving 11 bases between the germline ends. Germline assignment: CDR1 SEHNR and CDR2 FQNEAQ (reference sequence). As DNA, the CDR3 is TGTGCCAGCAGCTTATCAGGGGCTGGTGAAAAACTGTTTTTT. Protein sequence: CASSLSGAGEKLFF. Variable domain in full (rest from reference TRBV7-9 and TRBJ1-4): DTGVSQNPRHKITKRGQNVTFRCDPISEHNRLYWYRQTLGQGPEFLTYFQNEAQLEKSRLLSDRFSAERPKGSFSTLEIQRTEQGDSAMYLCASSLSGAGEKLFFGSGTQLSVL.

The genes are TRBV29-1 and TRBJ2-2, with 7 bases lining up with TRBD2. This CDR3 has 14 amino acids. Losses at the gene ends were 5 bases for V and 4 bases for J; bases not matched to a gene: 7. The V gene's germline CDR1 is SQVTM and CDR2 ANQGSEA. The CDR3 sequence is CSVRTGGVTGELFF. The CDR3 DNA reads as TGCAGCGTTCGAACGGGAGGAGTCACCGGGGAGCTGTTTTTT.

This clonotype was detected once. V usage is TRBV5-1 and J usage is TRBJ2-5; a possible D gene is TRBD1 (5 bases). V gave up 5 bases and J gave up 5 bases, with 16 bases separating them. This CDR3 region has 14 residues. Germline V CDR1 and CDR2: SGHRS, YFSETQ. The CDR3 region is CASRGLGALETQYF. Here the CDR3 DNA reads TGCGCCAGCAGAGGCTTAGGGGCCCTGGAGACCCAGTACTTC. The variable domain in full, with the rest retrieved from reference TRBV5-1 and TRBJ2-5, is KAGVTQTPRYLIKTRGQQVTLSCSPISGHRSVSWYQQTPGQGLQFLFEYFSETQRNKGNFPGRFSGRQFSNSRSEMNVSTLELGDSALYLCASRGLGALETQYFGPGTRLLVL.

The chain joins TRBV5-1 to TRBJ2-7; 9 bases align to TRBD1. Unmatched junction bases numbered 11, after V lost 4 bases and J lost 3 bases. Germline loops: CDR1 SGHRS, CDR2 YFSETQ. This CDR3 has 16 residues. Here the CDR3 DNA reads TGCGCCAGCAGCCTCACACCGGGACAGGGCAACTACGAGCAGTACTTC. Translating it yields CASSLTPGQGNYEQYF.

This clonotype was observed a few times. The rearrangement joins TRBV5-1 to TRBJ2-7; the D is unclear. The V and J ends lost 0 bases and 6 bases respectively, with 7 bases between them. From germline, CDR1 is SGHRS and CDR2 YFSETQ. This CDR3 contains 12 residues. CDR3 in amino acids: CASSLEPPEQYF. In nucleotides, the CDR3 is TGCGCCAGCAGCTTGGAACCCCCCGAGCAGTACTTC.

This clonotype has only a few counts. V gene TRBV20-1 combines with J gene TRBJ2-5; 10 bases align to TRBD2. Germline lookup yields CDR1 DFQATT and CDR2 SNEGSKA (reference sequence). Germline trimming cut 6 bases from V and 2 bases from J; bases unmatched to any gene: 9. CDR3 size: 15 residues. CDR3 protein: CSAPPSGRFQETQYF. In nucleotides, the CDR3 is TGCAGTGCCCCGCCTAGCGGGAGATTTCAAGAGACCCAGTACTTC.

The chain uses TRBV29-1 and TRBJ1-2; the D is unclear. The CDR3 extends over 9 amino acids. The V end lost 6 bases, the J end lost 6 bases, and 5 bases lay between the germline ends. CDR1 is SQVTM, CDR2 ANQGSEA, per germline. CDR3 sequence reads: CSVRDGYTF. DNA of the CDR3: TGCAGCGTCCGTGATGGCTACACCTTC.

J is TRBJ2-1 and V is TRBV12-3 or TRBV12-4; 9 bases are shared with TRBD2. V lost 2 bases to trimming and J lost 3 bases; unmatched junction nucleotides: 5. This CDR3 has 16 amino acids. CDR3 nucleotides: TGTGCCAGCAGTTTACTCGGACTAGCGCTCTACAATGAGCAGTTCTTC. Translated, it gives CASSLLGLALYNEQFF.

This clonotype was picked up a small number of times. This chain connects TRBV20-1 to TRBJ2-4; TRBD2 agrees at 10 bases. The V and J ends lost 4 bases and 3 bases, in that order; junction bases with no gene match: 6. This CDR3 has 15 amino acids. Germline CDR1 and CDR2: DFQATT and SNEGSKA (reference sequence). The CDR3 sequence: CSANLAGVGKNIQYF. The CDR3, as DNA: TGCAGTGCTAATCTAGCGGGAGTGGGCAAAAACATTCAGTACTTC.

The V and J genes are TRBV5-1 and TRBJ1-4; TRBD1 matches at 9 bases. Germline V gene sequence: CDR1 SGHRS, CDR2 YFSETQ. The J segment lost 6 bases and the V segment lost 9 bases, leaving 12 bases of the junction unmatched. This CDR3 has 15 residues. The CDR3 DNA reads TGCGCCACCCGCCCTGGGACAGGGTCATATGAAAAACTGTTTTTT. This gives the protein CATRPGTGSYEKLFF.

CDR3 region: CSARDRLAGAVNEQFF. In DNA form, the CDR3 reads TGCAGTGCTAGAGATCGGCTAGCGGGAGCAGTCAATGAGCAGTTCTTC. The chain links TRBV20-1 to TRBJ2-1; 10 bases are a match to TRBD2. V lost 0 bases to trimming and J lost 6 bases; unmatched junction nucleotides: 8. Germline V gene lookup returns CDR1 DFQATT and CDR2 SNEGSKA (reference sequence). This CDR3 is built from 16 residues.

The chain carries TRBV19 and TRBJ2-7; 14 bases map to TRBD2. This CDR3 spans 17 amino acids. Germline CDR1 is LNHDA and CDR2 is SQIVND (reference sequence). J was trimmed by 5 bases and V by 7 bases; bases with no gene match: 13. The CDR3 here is CASKGTPGTSGSHEQYF. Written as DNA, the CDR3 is TGTGCCAGTAAGGGTACACCGGGGACTAGCGGGAGCCACGAGCAGTACTTC.

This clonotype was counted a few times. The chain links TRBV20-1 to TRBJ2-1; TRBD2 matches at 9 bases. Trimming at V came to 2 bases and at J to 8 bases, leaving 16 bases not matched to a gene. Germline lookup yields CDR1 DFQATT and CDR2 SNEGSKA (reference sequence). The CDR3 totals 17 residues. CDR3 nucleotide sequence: TGCAGTGCTAGATTGTTGACCGGGACTAGCCGCCTTTATGAGCAGTTCTTC. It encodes CSARLLTGTSRLYEQFF.

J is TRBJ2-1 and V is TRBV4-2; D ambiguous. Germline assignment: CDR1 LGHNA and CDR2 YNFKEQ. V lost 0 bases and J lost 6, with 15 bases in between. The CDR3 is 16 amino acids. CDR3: CASSQEALTSFNEQFF. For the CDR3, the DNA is TGTGCCAGCAGCCAAGAAGCTTTAACAAGCTTCAATGAGCAGTTCTTC.

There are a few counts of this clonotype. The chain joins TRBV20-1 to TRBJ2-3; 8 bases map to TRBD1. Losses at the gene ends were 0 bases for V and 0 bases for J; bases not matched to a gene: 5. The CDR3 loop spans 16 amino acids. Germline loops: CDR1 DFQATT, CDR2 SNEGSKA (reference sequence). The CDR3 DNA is TGCAGTGCTAGAGATTTCCGACAGGGGAGCACAGATACGCAGTATTTT. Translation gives CSARDFRQGSTDTQYF.

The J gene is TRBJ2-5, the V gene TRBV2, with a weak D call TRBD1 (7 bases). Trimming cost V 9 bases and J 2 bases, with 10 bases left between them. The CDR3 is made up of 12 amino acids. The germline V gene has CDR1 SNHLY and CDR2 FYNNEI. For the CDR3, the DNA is TGTGCCAGGGGGGGACAGCAAGAGACCCAGTACTTC. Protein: CARGGQQETQYF.

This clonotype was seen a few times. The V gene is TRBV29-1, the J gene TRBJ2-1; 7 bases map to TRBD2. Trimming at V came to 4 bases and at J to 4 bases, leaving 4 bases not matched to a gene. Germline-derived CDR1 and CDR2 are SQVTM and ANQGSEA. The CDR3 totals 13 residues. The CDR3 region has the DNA TGCAGCGTTGCGCGGGAGACGTACAATGAGCAGTTCTTC. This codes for CSVARETYNEQFF.

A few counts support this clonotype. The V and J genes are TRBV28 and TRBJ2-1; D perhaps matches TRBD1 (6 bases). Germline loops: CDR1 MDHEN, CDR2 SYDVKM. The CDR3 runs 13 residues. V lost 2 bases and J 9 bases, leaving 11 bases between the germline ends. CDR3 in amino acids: CASSLLGASEQFF. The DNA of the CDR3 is TGTGCCAGCAGTTTACTGGGGGCAAGTGAGCAGTTCTTC.

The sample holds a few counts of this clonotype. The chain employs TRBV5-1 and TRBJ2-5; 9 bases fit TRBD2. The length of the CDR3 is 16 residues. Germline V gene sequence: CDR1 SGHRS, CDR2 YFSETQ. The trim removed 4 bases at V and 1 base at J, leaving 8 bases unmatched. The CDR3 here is CASSLGLASPQETQYF. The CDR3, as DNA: TGCGCCAGCAGCCTAGGACTAGCGAGCCCCCAAGAGACCCAGTACTTC.

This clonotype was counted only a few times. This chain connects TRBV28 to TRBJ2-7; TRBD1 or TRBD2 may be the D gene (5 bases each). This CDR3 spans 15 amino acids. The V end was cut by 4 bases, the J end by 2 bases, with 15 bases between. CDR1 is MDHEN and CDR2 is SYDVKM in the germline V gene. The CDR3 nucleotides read TGTGCCAGCAGTTCTCCCGGGACGGCGGCCTACGAGCAGTACTTC. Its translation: CASSSPGTAAYEQYF.

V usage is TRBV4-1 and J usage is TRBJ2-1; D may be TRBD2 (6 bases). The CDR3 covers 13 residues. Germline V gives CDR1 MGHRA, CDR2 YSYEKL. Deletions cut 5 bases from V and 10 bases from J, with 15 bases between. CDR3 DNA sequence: TGCGCCAGCAGCAACCTAGCGTATAAAGAGCAGTTCTTC. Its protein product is CASSNLAYKEQFF.

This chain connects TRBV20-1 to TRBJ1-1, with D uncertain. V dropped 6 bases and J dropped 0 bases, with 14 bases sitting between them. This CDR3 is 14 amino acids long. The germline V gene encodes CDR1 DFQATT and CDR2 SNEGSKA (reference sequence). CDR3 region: CSARAGYVNTEAFF. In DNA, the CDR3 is TGCAGTGCCCGGGCCGGCTATGTGAACACTGAAGCTTTCTTT.